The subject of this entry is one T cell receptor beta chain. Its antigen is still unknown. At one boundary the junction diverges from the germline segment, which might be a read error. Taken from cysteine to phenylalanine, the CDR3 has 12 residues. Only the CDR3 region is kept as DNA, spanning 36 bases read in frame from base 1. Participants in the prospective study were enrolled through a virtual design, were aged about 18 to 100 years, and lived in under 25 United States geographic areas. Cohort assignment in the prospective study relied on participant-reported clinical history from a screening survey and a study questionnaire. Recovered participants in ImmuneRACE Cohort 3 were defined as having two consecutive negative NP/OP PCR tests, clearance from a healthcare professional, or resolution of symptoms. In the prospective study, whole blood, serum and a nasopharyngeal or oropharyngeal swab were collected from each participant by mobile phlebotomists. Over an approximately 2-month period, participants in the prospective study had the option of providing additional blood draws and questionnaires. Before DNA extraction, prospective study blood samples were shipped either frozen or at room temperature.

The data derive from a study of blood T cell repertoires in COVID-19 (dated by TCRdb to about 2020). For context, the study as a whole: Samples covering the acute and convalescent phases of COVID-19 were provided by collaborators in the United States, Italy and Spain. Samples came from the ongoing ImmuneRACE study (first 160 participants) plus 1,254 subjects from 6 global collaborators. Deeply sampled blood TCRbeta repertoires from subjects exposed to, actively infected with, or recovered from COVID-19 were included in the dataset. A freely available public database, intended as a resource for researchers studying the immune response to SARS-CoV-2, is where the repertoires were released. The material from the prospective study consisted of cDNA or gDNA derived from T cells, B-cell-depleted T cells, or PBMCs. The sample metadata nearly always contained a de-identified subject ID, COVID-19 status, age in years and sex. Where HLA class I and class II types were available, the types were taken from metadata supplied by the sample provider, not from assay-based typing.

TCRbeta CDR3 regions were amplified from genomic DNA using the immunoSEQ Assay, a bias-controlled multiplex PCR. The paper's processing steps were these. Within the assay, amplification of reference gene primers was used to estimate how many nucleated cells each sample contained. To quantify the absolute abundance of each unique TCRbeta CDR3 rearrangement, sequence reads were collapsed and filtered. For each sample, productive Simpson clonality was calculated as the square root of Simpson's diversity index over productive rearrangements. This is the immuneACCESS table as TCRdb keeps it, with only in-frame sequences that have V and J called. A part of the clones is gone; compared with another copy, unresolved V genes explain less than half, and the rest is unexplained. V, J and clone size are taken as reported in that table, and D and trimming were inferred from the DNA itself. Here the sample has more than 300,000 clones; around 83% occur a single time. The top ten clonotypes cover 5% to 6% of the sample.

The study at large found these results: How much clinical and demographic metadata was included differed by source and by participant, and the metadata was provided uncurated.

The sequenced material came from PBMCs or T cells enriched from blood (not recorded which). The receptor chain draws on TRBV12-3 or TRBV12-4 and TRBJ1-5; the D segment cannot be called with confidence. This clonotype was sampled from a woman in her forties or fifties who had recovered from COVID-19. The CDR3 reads CASSYQPGSQDF. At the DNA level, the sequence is TGTGCCAGCAGCTATCAGCCGGGGTCCCAGGATTTT.